The rows below give T cell receptor beta chains drawn from one sample of a study of blood T cell repertoires in COVID-19. This table comes from immunoSEQ multiplex PCR, and its TCRdb copy is limited to in-frame clones, with some not included. This sample has roughly 250,000 clones; approximately 90% occur once, and the top ten carry more than 6%. Sequencing was done on a sample of peripheral blood. Source of these receptors: a man in his sixties who had recovered from COVID-19. The CDR3 runs from the conserved cysteine through the conserved F or W. A D gene is named only where the DNA matches it firmly. Rows give clone size only sometimes, using once, few, many, or a class for an expanded clone.

size	V	J	D	CDR3	DNA
-	TRBV7-2	TRBJ2-1	-	CASSFGQISYNEQFF	TGTGCCAGCAGCTTTGGACAGATCTCCTACAATGAGCAGTTCTTC
-	TRBV28	TRBJ2-6	TRBD1	CASSFQGAGGANVLTF	TGTGCCAGCAGTTTTCAGGGGGCGGGAGGGGCCAACGTCCTGACTTTC
-	TRBV18	TRBJ1-2	TRBD1	CASSPNRGRFPFYGYTF	TGTGCCAGCTCACCTAACAGGGGGCGATTCCCTTTCTATGGCTACACCTTC
-	TRBV5-1	TRBJ2-5	TRBD2	CASDGSGGAGETQYF	TGCGCCAGCGATGGATCCGGGGGGGCCGGAGAGACCCAGTACTTC
-	TRBV5-4	TRBJ1-6	-	CASSSNRPTGSPLHF	TGTGCCAGCAGCAGTAACCGTCCAACGGGTTCACCCCTCCACTTT
-	TRBV6-6	TRBJ2-2	TRBD1	CASSSSGQGKAGELFF	TGTGCCAGCAGTTCCTCGGGACAGGGGAAGGCCGGGGAGCTGTTTTTT
-	TRBV19	TRBJ2-7	-	CASSIGGVTYEQYF	TGTGCCAGTAGTATCGGCGGGGTGACCTACGAGCAGTACTTC
medium-sized	TRBV28	TRBJ2-1	TRBD2	CASTEGPSGANEQFF	TGTGCCAGCACCGAAGGGCCTAGCGGGGCTAATGAGCAGTTCTTC
-	TRBV5-1	TRBJ2-2	TRBD2	CASSTPGSGGTGELFF	TGCGCCAGCAGCACCCCGGGCTCGGGGGGAACCGGGGAGCTGTTTTTT
-	TRBV23-1	TRBJ2-7	-	CASSQSGQELHDEQYF	TGCGCCAGCAGTCAATCGGGGCAGGAACTTCACGATGAGCAGTACTTC
-	TRBV5-1	TRBJ2-3	TRBD1	CASSPRRDRGTDTQYF	TGCGCCAGCAGCCCCAGGCGGGACAGGGGAACAGATACGCAGTATTTT
-	TRBV7-2	TRBJ2-3	TRBD2	CASSAPQGSRGGLAQYF	TGTGCCAGCAGCGCCCCCCAAGGGTCGCGGGGGGGATTGGCGCAGTATTTT
-	TRBV7-9	TRBJ1-6	-	CASRGPVLSPLHF	TGTGCCAGCAGGGGGCCCGTTCTATCACCCCTCCACTTT
-	TRBV2	TRBJ2-5	TRBD2	CASSERPGLAGGFDF	TGTGCCAGCAGTGAAAGACCGGGACTAGCGGGGGGTTTTGACTTC
-	TRBV27	TRBJ1-6	TRBD1	CASGFDRGDRGSPLHF	TGTGCCAGCGGGTTCGACAGGGGTGACAGAGGATCACCCCTCCACTTT
-	TRBV12-5	TRBJ2-5	-	CASGLGHAETQYF	TGTGCTAGTGGTTTGGGACACGCAGAGACCCAGTACTTC
-	TRBV5-1	TRBJ1-5	TRBD1	CASSLVPGQNQPQHF	TGCGCCAGCAGCTTGGTCCCGGGACAGAATCAGCCCCAGCATTTT
-	TRBV5-1	TRBJ1-5	-	CASSLGTGNQPQHF	TGCGCCAGCAGCTTGGGGACGGGGAATCAGCCCCAGCATTTT
-	TRBV13	TRBJ2-1	-	CASSPTPDNYNEQFF	TGTGCCAGCAGCCCTACTCCCGACAACTACAATGAGCAGTTCTTC